The 20 T cell receptor beta chains below were found in one sample sequenced in a study of T cell repertoires in urothelial bladder cancer. Here immunoSEQ multiplex PCR was the method, and the copy in TCRdb shows in-frame clones only, minus some. The table lists roughly 8,800 clones, approximately 59% of them singletons. The sample taken for sequencing was tumor-infiltrating cells from bladder cancer. The origin of the receptors is a human donor with urothelial carcinoma.

This rearrangement joins TRBV19 to TRBJ2-6; the D is unclear. Trimming removed 5 bases at V and 4 bases at J, with 18 bases between. CDR1 is LNHDA, CDR2 SQIVND, per germline (reference sequence). The length of the CDR3 is 17 residues. The CDR3 reads CASSDSGRNSGANVLTF. DNA of the CDR3: TGTGCCAGTAGTGATTCGGGTCGGAATTCGGGGGCCAACGTCCTGACTTTC.

This chain uses TRBV5-6 with TRBJ2-6, with D perhaps given as TRBD1 or TRBD2 (5 bases each). Trimming shortened V by 1 base and J by 2 bases, and 7 bases separated the two germline ends. The CDR3 covers 15 residues. Germline values: CDR1 SGHDT, CDR2 YYEEEE. The CDR3 DNA is TGTGCCAGCAGCTTGCAGGGACCTGGGGCCAACGTCCTGACTTTC. Amino acids: CASSLQGPGANVLTF.

V gene TRBV4-1 combines with J gene TRBJ2-1, with 10 nucleotides matching TRBD2. Trimming took 0 bases from V and 0 from J; bases not matched to a gene: 8. The CDR3 sequence is 19 residues long. From germline, CDR1 is MGHRA and CDR2 YSYEKL. The CDR3 protein is CASSQDGLAGANSYNEQFF. The CDR3 bases are TGCGCCAGCAGCCAAGATGGGCTAGCGGGGGCCAACTCCTACAATGAGCAGTTCTTC.

In its sample, this clone ranks as large. The V call is TRBV2, the J call TRBJ2-7, with 8 bases aligning to TRBD2. The CDR3 runs to 15 residues. V shed 5 bases and J 0 bases; nucleotides not matched to a gene: 6. CDR1 and CDR2 (germline): SNHLY, FYNNEI. CDR3: CASSIAGSRSYEQYF. CDR3 in DNA: TGTGCCAGCAGTATAGCGGGGTCCCGCTCCTACGAGCAGTACTTC.

This clone came up a few times. The chain links TRBV28 to TRBJ1-3; TRBD1 is a possible D gene (5 bases). The length of the CDR3 is 14 residues. Deletions cut 3 bases from V and 0 bases from J, with 6 bases between. CDR1 MDHEN and CDR2 SYDVKM come from the germline V gene. The CDR3 reads CASSFQGSGNTIYF. The CDR3, as DNA: TGTGCCAGCAGTTTTCAGGGCTCTGGAAACACCATATATTTT.

CDR3 loop: CASSEVGETQYF. In nucleotides, the CDR3 is TGTGCCAGCAGTGAAGTTGGGGAAACCCAGTACTTC. V gene TRBV6-1 combines with J gene TRBJ2-5; D not resolved. Germline CDR1 is MNHNS and CDR2 is SASEGT. The CDR3 covers 12 residues. Deletions cut 1 base from V and 8 bases from J, with 8 bases between.

This chain links TRBV5-6 with TRBJ2-5; TRBD1 is a possible D gene (6 bases). Trimming stripped 4 bases from V and 1 base from J, with 11 bases between. The germline V gene encodes CDR1 SGHDT and CDR2 YYEEEE. CDR3 length equals 14 residues. The CDR3 coding sequence is TGTGCCAGCAGCCATCGGGACATCCAAGAGACCCAGTACTTC. This encodes CASSHRDIQETQYF.

J is TRBJ2-7 and V is TRBV5-1, with D possibly TRBD1 on 6 matching bases. This CDR3 has 14 residues. Germline CDR1 SGHRS, CDR2 YFSETQ. V was clipped by 2 bases and J by 1 base, with 10 bases between them. CDR3 nucleotide sequence: TGCGCCAGCAGCTTTACAGGGAGATCCTACGAGCAGTACTTC. Protein: CASSFTGRSYEQYF.

The chain is built from TRBV9 and TRBJ2-2; tentatively, D is TRBD1 (6 bases). This CDR3 contains 15 residues. In germline, CDR1 is SGDLS, CDR2 YYNGEE. The V and J ends lost 1 base and 1 base respectively, with 8 bases between them. CDR3 loop: CASSVRQVNTGELFF. CDR3 nucleotide sequence: TGTGCCAGCAGCGTAAGACAGGTGAACACCGGGGAGCTGTTTTTT.

This chain uses TRBV7-2 with TRBJ1-1, with TRBD1 as a possible D gene (5 bases). CDR3 length equals 14 residues. In germline, CDR1 is SGHTA, CDR2 FQGNSA. V was clipped by 3 bases and J by 7 bases, with 15 bases between them. The chain's CDR3 is CASSFPGQLFEAFF. Here the CDR3 DNA reads TGTGCCAGCAGCTTTCCGGGGCAGCTCTTTGAAGCTTTCTTT.

The V and J genes are TRBV6-6 and TRBJ2-1, with 11 bases identical to TRBD1. The CDR3 has 15 residues. In germline, CDR1 is MNHNY, CDR2 SVGAGI (reference sequence). After removal of 5 bases from V and 7 bases from J, the junction contained 7 bases not matched to a gene. The CDR3 sequence is CASSPGQGAGNEQFF. DNA for the CDR3: TGTGCCAGCAGTCCCGGACAGGGGGCAGGTAATGAGCAGTTCTTC.

The chain employs TRBV6-5 and TRBJ2-1, with TRBD2 as a possible D gene (5 bases). The CDR3 sequence is 12 residues long. Germline V gives CDR1 MNHEY, CDR2 SVGAGI. V lost 8 bases, J lost 10 bases, and 15 bases lay in between. CDR3 loop: CASAPLEGEQFF. The CDR3 DNA reads TGTGCCAGCGCACCGCTAGAGGGAGAGCAGTTCTTC.

This chain links TRBV27 with TRBJ2-7; TRBD1 agrees at 8 bases. The CDR3 covers 16 residues. The germline V gene encodes CDR1 MNHEY and CDR2 SMNVEV (reference sequence). Trimming removed 4 bases from V and 0 bases from J; junction bases left unmatched: 8. The CDR3 sequence is CASSSKQGESSYEQYF. The CDR3 region has the DNA TGTGCCAGCAGTTCCAAACAGGGGGAGAGCTCCTACGAGCAGTACTTC.

This clone has just a few counts. This chain links TRBV18 with TRBJ1-1, with 11 bases identical to TRBD1. Germline V gene data show CDR1 as KGHSH and CDR2 as LQKENI. This CDR3 is 15 amino acids long. Trimming removed 1 base from V and 5 bases from J; junction bases left unmatched: 3. The CDR3 DNA is TGTGCCAGCTCACCACGGACAGGGGGCGAAACTGAAGCTTTCTTT. Amino acids: CASSPRTGGETEAFF.

Ten or more counts support this clone. The chain combines TRBV19 with TRBJ1-5, with TRBD1 identical over 8 bases. With 11 bases clipped from V and 7 bases from J, the junction kept 10 bases outside the gene matches. Germline loops: CDR1 LNHDA, CDR2 SQIVND (reference sequence). CDR3 length: 13 amino acids. As DNA, the CDR3 is TGTGCCGTTGAGGACAGGGCAGGACAGCCCCAGCATTTT. Residues: CAVEDRAGQPQHF.

This clone was counted only a few times. V and J are TRBV18 and TRBJ1-1; weak D call: TRBD1 (6 bases). V lost 3 bases to trimming and J lost 7 bases, with 15 bases between them. CDR3 size: 14 residues. Germline V gene lookup returns CDR1 KGHSH and CDR2 LQKENI. CDR3 amino acids: CASSPREGGNEAFF. CDR3 DNA: TGTGCCAGCTCACCTCGGGAAGGGGGTAATGAAGCTTTCTTT.

This clone is classed as medium-sized (0.01 to 0.1%). V and J are TRBV20-1 and TRBJ2-1; D gene unclear. The CDR3 consists of 11 residues. Per the germline V gene, CDR1 is DFQATT and CDR2 is SNEGSKA (reference sequence). V gave up 6 bases and J gave up 3 bases, with 6 bases separating them. The CDR3 loop is CSALFYNEQFF. CDR3 nucleotide sequence: TGCAGTGCGTTATTCTACAATGAGCAGTTCTTC.

V is TRBV6-6 and J is TRBJ1-5; the D gene is possibly TRBD1 (6 bases). V dropped 2 bases and J dropped 9 bases, with 17 bases sitting between them. The CDR3 totals 15 residues. The V gene's germline CDR1 is MNHNY and CDR2 SVGAGI (reference sequence). The CDR3 DNA follows: TGTGCCAGCAGTTACAAAGGGGGAGGTGCGGGGCCCCAGCATTTT. It yields the protein CASSYKGGGAGPQHF.

This clone was observed a few times. The gene calls are TRBV9 and TRBJ2-3; tentative D call: TRBD2 (6 bases). Per the germline V gene, CDR1 is SGDLS and CDR2 is YYNGEE. Trimming pared 3 bases from V and 2 bases from J, leaving 13 bases between. The CDR3 length is 15 residues. DNA for the CDR3: TGTGCCAGCAGCGCTCGGGACTTTTACACAGATACGCAGTATTTT. Its protein is CASSARDFYTDTQYF.

This clone has more than one count but fewer than ten. V is TRBV5-1 and J is TRBJ2-2; the D is unclear. V lost 8 bases to trimming and J lost 5 bases, with 16 bases between them. CDR1 and CDR2 from the germline V gene are SGHRS and YFSETQ. The CDR3 contains 14 residues. In DNA, the CDR3 is TGCGCCAGTACCCTCGTGGATAGTACCGGGGAGCTGTTTTTT. As protein: CASTLVDSTGELFF.